This TCR beta chain derives from a study of blood T cells in healthy people across ages. Study results and caveats: Strong correlation existed between TCR beta diversity and naive T cell percentage.

Turning to this clonotype: The antigen remains unidentified.

PCR was performed a second time for roughly 7 to 12 cycles using a sample-barcoded 5' primer and a J-beta primer mix. TCRdb recomputed calls from the 5' RACE reads with MiXCR, one row per CDR3 protein. In the table there are about 1,800,000 distinct CDR3 sequences, about 30% of which are singletons. The CDR3 extends over 13 amino acids. The trim removed 4 bases at V and 6 bases at J, leaving 6 bases unmatched. Germline values: CDR1 LNHDA, CDR2 SQIVND (reference sequence). Sequencing was performed on blood. This receptor was identified in a woman in her twenties or thirties in good health. The chain links TRBV19 to TRBJ2-7; 7 nucleotides agree with TRBD1. CDR3 nucleotides: TGTGCCAGTAGTACAAGCACAGGGGCCGAGCAGTACTTC. Its protein product is CASSTSTGAEQYF.